The T cell receptor (beta chain) under discussion was sequenced for a study of cytomegalovirus exposure and HLA in healthy donors. Study findings and constraints: Specificity of a few CMV-associated chains for CMV antigens was verified in vitro. Listed as cytomegalovirus-associated were 150 to 200 TCR beta chains.

V shed 5 bases and J shed 2 bases, with 16 bases lying between them. CDR3 length: 16 amino acids. CDR1 and CDR2 from the germline V gene are SGHTA and FQGNSA. Sequencing used immunoSEQ multiplex PCR; TCRdb keeps in-frame clones, though not all of them. Here the sample spans 55,000 to 75,000 clones, 90% to 96% being singletons. In the case of this clone: Antigen unknown.

The sequence was collected from a woman under 30 in good health and CMV-seronegative. The chain carries TRBV7-2 and TRBJ1-5; perhaps TRBD1 as D (6 bases). What was sequenced was PBMCs. CDR3 bases: TGTGCCAGCAGCCCAACAGGGTGGTACGGCAATCAGCCCCAGCATTTT. This codes for CASSPTGWYGNQPQHF.